A single sample gave rise to the 9 T cell receptor beta chains below, sequenced in a study of post-analysis software for immune sequencing data. Study-level results: Roughly five TRBV segments, including TRBV5-6, TRBV5-1 and TRBV20-1, were more frequent in patients than controls.

Unique molecular identifiers were built into the TCR beta cDNA libraries. Using its own MiXCR run on the PCR reads, TCRdb lists one record per CDR3 protein. This sample has around 770,000 distinct CDR3 sequences, with about half found just once. Antigens of these TCRs are unknown. The sequencing input was blood. The receptors originated from a girl aged 5-17 years with multiple sclerosis.

The chain recombines TRBV20-1 with TRBJ2-1, with 9 positions matching TRBD1. Per the germline V gene, CDR1 is DFQATT and CDR2 is SNEGSKA (reference sequence). The CDR3 has 13 residues. The ends lost 7 bases at V and 5 bases at J; junction bases unmatched: 6. Here the CDR3 reads CSGAGQGHNEQFF. The DNA for the CDR3 is TGCAGTGGCGCGGGACAGGGCCACAATGAGCAGTTCTTC.

This clonotype was found a few times. The chain couples TRBV7-2 to TRBJ2-3, with 7 nucleotides matching TRBD2. Germline V gene sequence: CDR1 SGHTA, CDR2 FQGNSA. The CDR3 is made up of 13 amino acids. V was pared by 7 bases and J by 4 bases, with 5 bases of the junction left unmatched. CDR3 sequence: CASTSRGADTQYF. CDR3 DNA sequence: TGTGCCAGCACCTCCCGGGGGGCAGATACGCAGTATTTT.

This clonotype was found a few times. CDR3 sequence: CASSFRDPSLEQFF. The CDR3 coding sequence is TGTGCCAGCAGTTTCCGGGACCCCTCCTTGGAGCAGTTCTTC. The chain joins TRBV12-3 or TRBV12-4 to TRBJ2-1, with D possibly being TRBD1 or TRBD2 (5 bases each). There are 14 residues in the CDR3. Trimming cost V 3 bases and J 10 bases, with 16 bases left between them.

The V call is TRBV9, the J call TRBJ1-2; perhaps TRBD1 as D (6 bases). The V gene's germline CDR1 is SGDLS and CDR2 YYNGEE. Deletions cut 3 bases from V and 6 bases from J, with 18 bases between. This CDR3 has 15 residues. In DNA form, the CDR3 reads TGTGCCAGCAGCGGAGGCGGGGGGCAGGGAAATGGCTACACCTTC. The encoded protein is CASSGGGGQGNGYTF.

This clonotype was observed a few times. At one end, the junction sequence differs from germline, possibly due to a read error. V is TRBV29-1 and J is TRBJ1-1, with TRBD1 identical over 8 bases. Germline loops: CDR1 SQVTM, CDR2 ANQGSEA. This CDR3 contains 13 residues. The CDR3 coding sequence is TGCAGCGGGGGGACAGGACCGAACATTGAAGCTTTCTTT. Protein sequence: CSGGTGPNIEAFF.

The chain carries TRBV4-3 and TRBJ2-1, with 13 bases lining up with TRBD2. The CDR3 has 18 residues. The germline CDR1 and CDR2 sequences are LGHNA and YSLEER. The V segment lost 0 bases and the J segment 7 bases; nucleotides outside the gene matches: 9. The CDR3 DNA reads TGCGCCAGCAGCCAAGATGAAGGACTAGCGGGAGAGGGTAATGAGCAGTTCTTC. Translated, it gives CASSQDEGLAGEGNEQFF.

The V and J genes are TRBV20-1 and TRBJ2-4; 9 bases are shared with TRBD2. There are 16 residues in the CDR3. V dropped 6 bases and J dropped 0; count of bases not matched to a gene: 9. CDR1 and CDR2 from the germline V gene are DFQATT and SNEGSKA (reference sequence). DNA of the CDR3: TGCAGTGCGATGACTAGCGGAGATATAGCCAAAAACATTCAGTACTTC. It specifies CSAMTSGDIAKNIQYF.

This rearrangement joins TRBV5-1 to TRBJ2-1; D possibly uses TRBD1 or TRBD2 (5 bases each). There are 13 residues in the CDR3. Looked up from germline, CDR1 is SGHRS and CDR2 is YFSETQ. Trimming pared 3 bases from V and 10 bases from J, leaving 14 bases between. The CDR3 is CASSWGSRSEQFF. The CDR3 DNA reads as TGCGCCAGCAGCTGGGGGAGTAGATCGGAGCAGTTCTTC.

DNA for the CDR3: TGTGCCAGCACCCTCTCGAGGGGGAGCACAGATACGCAGTATTTT. This codes for CASTLSRGSTDTQYF. The chain recombines TRBV7-2 with TRBJ2-3; D is possibly TRBD1 (6 bases). Looked up from germline, CDR1 is SGHTA and CDR2 is FQGNSA. This CDR3 is 15 amino acids long. Trimming removed 7 bases from V and 0 bases from J, with 14 bases in between.